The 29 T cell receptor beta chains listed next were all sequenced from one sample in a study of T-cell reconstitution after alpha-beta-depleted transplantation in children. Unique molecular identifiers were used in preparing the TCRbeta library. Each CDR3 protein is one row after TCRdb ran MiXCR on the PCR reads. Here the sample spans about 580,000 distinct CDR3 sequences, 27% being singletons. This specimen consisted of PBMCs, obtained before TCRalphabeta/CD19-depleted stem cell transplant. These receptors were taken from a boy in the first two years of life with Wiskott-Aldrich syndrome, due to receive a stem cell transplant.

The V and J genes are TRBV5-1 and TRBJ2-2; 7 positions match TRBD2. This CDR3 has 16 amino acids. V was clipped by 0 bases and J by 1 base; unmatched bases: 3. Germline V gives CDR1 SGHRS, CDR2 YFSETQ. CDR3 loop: CASSLDPGGNTGELFF. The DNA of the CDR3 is TGCGCCAGCAGCTTGGATCCGGGAGGGAACACCGGGGAGCTGTTTTTT.

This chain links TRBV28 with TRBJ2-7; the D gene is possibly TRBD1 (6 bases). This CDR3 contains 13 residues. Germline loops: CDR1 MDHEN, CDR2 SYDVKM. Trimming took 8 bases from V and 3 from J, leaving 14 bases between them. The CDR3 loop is CASQQGLRYEQYF. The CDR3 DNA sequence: TGTGCCAGCCAACAGGGCCTCCGCTACGAGCAGTACTTC.

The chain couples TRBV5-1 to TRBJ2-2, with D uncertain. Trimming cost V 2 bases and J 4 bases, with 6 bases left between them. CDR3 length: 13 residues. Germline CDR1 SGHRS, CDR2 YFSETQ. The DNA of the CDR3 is TGCGCCAGCAGCTTTATTTCCACCGGGGAGCTGTTTTTT. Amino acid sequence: CASSFISTGELFF.

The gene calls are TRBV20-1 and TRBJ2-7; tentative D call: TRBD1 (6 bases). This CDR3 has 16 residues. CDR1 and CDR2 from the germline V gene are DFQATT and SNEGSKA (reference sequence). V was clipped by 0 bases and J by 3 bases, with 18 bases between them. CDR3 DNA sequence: TGCAGTGCTAGAGACAAGGACAGCCCCCTATTCTACGAGCAGTACTTC. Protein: CSARDKDSPLFYEQYF.

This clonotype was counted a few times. The CDR3 is CATSPVLEGTRQPQHF. The CDR3 region has the DNA TGTGCCACCAGCCCTGTCCTGGAAGGGACGCGTCAGCCCCAGCATTTT. The chain couples TRBV15 to TRBJ1-5; maybe TRBD1 (5 bases). The length of the CDR3 is 16 residues. V was shortened by 5 bases and J by 6 bases, with 20 bases between the two germline ends. Germline V gene lookup returns CDR1 LNHNV and CDR2 YYDKDF (reference sequence).

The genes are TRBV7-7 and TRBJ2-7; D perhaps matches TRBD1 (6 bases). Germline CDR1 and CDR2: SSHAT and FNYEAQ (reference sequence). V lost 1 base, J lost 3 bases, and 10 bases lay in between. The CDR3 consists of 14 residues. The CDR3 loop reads CASSLEDSSYEQYF. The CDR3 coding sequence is TGTGCCAGCAGCTTAGAGGACAGCAGCTACGAGCAGTACTTC.

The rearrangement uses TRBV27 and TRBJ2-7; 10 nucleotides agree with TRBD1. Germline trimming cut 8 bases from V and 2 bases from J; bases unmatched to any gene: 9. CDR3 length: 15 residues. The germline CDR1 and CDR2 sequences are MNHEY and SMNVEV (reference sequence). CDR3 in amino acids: CASHETGTGAYEQYF. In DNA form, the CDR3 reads TGTGCCAGCCACGAAACCGGGACAGGGGCCTACGAGCAGTACTTC.

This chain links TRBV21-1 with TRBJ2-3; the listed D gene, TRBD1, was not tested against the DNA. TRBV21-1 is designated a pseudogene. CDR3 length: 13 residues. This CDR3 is CATQTRDIDTQYF. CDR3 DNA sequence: TGTGCCACCCAAACACGGGACATCGATACGCAGTATTTT.

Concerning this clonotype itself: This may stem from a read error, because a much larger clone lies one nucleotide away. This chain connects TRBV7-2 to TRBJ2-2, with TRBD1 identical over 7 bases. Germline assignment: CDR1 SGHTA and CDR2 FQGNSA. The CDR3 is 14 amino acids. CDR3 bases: TGTTCCAGCAGCTTGCAGGGGGTGGCCGGGGAGCTGTTTTTT. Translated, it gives CSSSLQGVAGELFF.

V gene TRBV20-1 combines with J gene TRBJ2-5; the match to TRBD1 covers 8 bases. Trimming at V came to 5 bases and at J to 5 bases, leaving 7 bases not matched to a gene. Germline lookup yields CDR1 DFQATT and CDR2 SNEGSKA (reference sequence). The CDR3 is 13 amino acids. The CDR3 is CSALNRGSETQYF. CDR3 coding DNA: TGCAGTGCTTTGAACAGGGGGAGCGAGACCCAGTACTTC.

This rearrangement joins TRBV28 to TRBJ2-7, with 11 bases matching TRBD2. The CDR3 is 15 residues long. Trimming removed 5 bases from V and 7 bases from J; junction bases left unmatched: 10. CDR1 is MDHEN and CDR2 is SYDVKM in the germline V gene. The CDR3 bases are TGTGCCAGCAGTCCCCCACTAGCGGGAGCGAATGAGCAGTACTTC. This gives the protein CASSPPLAGANEQYF.

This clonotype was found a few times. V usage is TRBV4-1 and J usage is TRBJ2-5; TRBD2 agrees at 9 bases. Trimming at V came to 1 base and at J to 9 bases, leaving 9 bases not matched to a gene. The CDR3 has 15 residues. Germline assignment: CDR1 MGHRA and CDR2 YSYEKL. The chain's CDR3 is CASSQGGSGSGAQYF. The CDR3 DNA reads TGCGCCAGCAGCCAAGGTGGTAGCGGGAGTGGGGCCCAGTACTTC.

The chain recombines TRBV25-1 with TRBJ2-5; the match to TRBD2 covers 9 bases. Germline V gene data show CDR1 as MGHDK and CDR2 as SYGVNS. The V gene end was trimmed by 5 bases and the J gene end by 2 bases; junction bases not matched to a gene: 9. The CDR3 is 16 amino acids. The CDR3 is CASSPTQTSGQETQYF. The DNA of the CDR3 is TGTGCCAGCAGTCCCACCCAGACTAGCGGACAAGAGACCCAGTACTTC. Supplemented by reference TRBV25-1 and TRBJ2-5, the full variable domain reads EADIYQTPRYLVIGTGKKITLECSQTMGHDKMYWYQQDPGMELHLIHYSYGVNSTEKGDLSSESTVSRIRTEHFPLTLESARPSHTSQYLCASSPTQTSGQETQYFGPGTRLLVL.

The CDR3 region has the DNA TGTGCCACCAGCAGAGAGTTGGGGAGTCGTAATACGCAGTATTTT. It translates to CATSRELGSRNTQYF. The genes are TRBV15 and TRBJ2-3; D is perhaps TRBD2 (5 bases). The CDR3 consists of 15 residues. CDR1 and CDR2 (germline): LNHNV, YYDKDF (reference sequence). V lost 0 bases to trimming and J lost 7 bases, with 14 bases between them.

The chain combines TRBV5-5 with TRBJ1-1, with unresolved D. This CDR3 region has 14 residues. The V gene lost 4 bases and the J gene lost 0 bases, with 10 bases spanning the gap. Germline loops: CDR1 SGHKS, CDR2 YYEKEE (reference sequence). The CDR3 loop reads CASSPVAMNTEAFF. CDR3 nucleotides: TGTGCCAGCAGCCCGGTGGCTATGAACACTGAAGCTTTCTTT.

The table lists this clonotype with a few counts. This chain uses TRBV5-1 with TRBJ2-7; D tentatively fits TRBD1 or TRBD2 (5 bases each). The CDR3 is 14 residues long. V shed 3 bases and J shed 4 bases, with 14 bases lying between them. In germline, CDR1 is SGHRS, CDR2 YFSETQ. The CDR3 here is CASSSRDGGYEQYF. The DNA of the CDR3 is TGCGCCAGCAGCTCCCGGGACGGTGGGTACGAGCAGTACTTC. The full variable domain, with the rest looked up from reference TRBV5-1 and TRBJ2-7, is KAGVTQTPRYLIKTRGQQVTLSCSPISGHRSVSWYQQTPGQGLQFLFEYFSETQRNKGNFPGRFSGRQFSNSRSEMNVSTLELGDSALYLCASSSRDGGYEQYFGPGTRLTVT.

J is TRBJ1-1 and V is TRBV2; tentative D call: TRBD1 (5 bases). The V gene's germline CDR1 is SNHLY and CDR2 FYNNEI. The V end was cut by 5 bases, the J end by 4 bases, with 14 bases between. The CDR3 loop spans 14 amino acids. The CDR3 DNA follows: TGTGCCAGCAGTAACAGGAGACAGTCCACTGAAGCTTTCTTT. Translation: CASSNRRQSTEAFF.

The CDR3 region has the DNA TGTGCCAGCAGCTTAGATAGGGGGGTCTACGAGCAGTACTTC. Its protein is CASSLDRGVYEQYF. V usage is TRBV7-2 and J usage is TRBJ2-7; D is possibly TRBD1 or TRBD2 (6 bases each). The ends were cut back, 1 base at V and 3 bases at J, with 10 bases in the middle. The V gene's germline CDR1 is SGHTA and CDR2 FQGNSA. The CDR3 covers 14 residues.

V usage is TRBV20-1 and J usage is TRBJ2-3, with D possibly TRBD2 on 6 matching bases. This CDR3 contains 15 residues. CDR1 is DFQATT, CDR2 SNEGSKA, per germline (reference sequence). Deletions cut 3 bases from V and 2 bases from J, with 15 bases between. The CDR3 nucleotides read TGCAGTGCTAGCGTCCTCCTAGCGCCCACAGATACGCAGTATTTT. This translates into CSASVLLAPTDTQYF.

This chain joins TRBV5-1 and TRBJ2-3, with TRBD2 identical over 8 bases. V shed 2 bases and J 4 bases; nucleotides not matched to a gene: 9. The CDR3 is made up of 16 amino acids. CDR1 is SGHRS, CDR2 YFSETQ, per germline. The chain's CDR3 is CASSFLGREAADTQYF. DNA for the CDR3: TGCGCCAGCAGCTTTCTTGGGCGGGAGGCTGCAGATACGCAGTATTTT.

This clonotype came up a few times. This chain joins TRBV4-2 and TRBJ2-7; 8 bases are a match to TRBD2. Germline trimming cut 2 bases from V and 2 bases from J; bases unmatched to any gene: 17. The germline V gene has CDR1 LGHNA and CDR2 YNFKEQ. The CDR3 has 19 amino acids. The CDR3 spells CASSQFVKRGRSEAYEQYF. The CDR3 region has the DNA TGTGCCAGCAGCCAATTTGTAAAACGCGGGAGGTCGGAGGCCTACGAGCAGTACTTC.

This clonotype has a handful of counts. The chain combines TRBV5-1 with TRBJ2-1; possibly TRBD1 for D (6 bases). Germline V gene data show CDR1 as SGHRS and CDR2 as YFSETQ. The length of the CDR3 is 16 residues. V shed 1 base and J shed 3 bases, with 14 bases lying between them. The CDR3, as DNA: TGCGCCAGCAGCTTGTCAGGGGCGACCTTCTACAATGAGCAGTTCTTC. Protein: CASSLSGATFYNEQFF.

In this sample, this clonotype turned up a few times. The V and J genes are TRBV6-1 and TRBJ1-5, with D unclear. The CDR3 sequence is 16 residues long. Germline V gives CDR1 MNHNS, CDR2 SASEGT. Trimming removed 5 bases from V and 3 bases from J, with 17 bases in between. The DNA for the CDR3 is TGTGCCAGCAGTCTGATCCCTGTGGGAAACAATCAGCCCCAGCATTTT. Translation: CASSLIPVGNNQPQHF.

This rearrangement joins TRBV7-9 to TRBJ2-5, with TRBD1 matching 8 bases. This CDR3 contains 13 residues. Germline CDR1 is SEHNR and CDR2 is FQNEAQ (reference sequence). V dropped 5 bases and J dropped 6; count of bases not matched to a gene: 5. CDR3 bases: TGTGCCAGCAGCCGAGGACAGGGAAAGACCCAGTACTTC. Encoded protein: CASSRGQGKTQYF.

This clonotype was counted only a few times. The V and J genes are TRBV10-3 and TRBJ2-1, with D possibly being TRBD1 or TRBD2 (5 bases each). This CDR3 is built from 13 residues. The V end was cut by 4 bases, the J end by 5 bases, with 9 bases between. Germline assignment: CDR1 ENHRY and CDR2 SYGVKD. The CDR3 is CAISGGVDNEQFF. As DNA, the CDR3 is TGTGCCATCAGTGGAGGGGTCGACAATGAGCAGTTCTTC.

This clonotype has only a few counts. The CDR3 DNA is TGTGCCAGCAGCCGAGGAGGGATGGGGAATGAGCAGTTCTTC. This translates into CASSRGGMGNEQFF. The rearrangement links TRBV7-3 to TRBJ2-1, with D perhaps matching TRBD2 (6 bases). CDR3 size: 14 residues. The V and J ends lost 5 bases and 7 bases respectively, with 15 bases between them. Germline assignment: CDR1 SGHTA and CDR2 FQGTGA.

CDR3 residues: CSAQSVYEQYF. For the CDR3, the DNA is TGCAGCGCCCAGTCCGTCTACGAGCAGTACTTC. The chain uses TRBV29-1 and TRBJ2-7; D uncertain. Trimming cost V 7 bases and J 3 bases, with 10 bases left between them. This CDR3 has 11 residues. The V gene's germline CDR1 is SQVTM and CDR2 ANQGSEA.

The CDR3 DNA reads TGCAGTGCTAGAGACCGCGGGACCGCCTCACCCCTCCACTTT. It is translated as CSARDRGTASPLHF. This sequence joins TRBV20-1 and TRBJ1-6, with a weak D call TRBD1 (5 bases). The CDR3 is 14 amino acids. Trimming removed 0 bases from V and 10 bases from J, with 13 bases in between. Germline assignment: CDR1 DFQATT and CDR2 SNEGSKA (reference sequence).

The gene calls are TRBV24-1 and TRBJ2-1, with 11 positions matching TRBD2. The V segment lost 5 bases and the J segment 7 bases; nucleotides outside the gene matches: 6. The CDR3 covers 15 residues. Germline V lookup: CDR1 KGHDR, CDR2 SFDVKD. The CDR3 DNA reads TGTGCCACCAGTGCTAGCGGGAGGATCGTGAATGAGCAGTTCTTC. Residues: CATSASGRIVNEQFF.